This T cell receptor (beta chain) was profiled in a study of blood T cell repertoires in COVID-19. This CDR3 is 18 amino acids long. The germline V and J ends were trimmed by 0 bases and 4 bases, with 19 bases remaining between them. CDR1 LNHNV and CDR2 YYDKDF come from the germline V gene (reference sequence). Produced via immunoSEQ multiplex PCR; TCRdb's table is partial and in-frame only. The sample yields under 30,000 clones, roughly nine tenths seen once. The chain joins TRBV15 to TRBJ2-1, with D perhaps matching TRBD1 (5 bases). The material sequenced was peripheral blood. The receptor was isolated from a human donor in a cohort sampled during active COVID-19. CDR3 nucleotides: TGTGCCACCAGCAGAGATCTTCAGGCCTCCGCAGGGTACAATGAGCAGTTCTTC. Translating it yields CATSRDLQASAGYNEQFF.